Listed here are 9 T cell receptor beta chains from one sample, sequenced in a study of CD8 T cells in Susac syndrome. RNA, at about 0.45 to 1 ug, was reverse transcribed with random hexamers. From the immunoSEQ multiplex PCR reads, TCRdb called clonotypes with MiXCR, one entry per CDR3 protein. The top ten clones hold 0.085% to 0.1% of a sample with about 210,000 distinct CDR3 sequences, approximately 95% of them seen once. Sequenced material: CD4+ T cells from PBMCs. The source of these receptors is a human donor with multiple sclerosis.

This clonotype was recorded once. The CDR3 here is CATSGAGASSYNEQFF. The CDR3 bases are TGTGCCACCAGTGGGGCGGGGGCGAGCTCCTACAATGAGCAGTTCTTC. The rearrangement links TRBV24-1 to TRBJ2-1; the D gene is possibly TRBD2 (7 bases). Germline CDR1 reads KGHDR; CDR2 reads SFDVKD. V was cut by 5 bases and J by 0 bases, with 13 bases left in between. The CDR3 covers 16 residues.

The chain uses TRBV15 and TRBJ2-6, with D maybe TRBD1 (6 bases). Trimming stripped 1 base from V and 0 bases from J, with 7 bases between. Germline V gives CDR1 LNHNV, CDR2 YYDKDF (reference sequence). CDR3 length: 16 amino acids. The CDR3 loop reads CATSRGGHSGANVLTF. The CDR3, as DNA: TGTGCCACCAGCAGAGGGGGACACTCTGGGGCCAACGTCCTGACTTTC.

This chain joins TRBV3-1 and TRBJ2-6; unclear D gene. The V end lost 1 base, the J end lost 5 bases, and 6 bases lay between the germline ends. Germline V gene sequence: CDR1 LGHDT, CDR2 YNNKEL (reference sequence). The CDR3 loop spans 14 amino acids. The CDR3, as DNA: TGTGCCAGCAGCCAAGGGGCCCGGGCCAACGTCCTGACTTTC. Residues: CASSQGARANVLTF.

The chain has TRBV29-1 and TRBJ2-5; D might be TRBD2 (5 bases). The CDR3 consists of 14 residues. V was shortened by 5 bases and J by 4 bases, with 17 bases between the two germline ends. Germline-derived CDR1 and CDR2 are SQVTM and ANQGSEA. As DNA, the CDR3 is TGCAGCGTTCGAACGCCCGGGGTGAGAGAGACCCAGTACTTC. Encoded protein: CSVRTPGVRETQYF.

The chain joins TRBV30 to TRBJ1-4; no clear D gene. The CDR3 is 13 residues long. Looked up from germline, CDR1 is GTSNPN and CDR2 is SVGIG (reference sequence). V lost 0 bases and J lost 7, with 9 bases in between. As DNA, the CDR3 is TGTGCCTGGAGTGTAACAGTTGGTGAAAAACTGTTTTTT. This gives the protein CAWSVTVGEKLFF.

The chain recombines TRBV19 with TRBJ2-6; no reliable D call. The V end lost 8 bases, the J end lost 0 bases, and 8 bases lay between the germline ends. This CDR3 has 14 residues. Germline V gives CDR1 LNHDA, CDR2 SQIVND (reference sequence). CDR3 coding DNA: TGTGCCAGTGGAAGGGACTCTGGGGCCAACGTCCTGACTTTC. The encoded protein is CASGRDSGANVLTF.

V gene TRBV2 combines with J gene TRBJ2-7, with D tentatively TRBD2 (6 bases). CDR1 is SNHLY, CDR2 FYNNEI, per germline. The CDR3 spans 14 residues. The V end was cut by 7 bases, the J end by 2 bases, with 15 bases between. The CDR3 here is CASTLGRDPYEQYF. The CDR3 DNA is TGTGCCAGCACCCTCGGGCGGGATCCCTACGAGCAGTACTTC.

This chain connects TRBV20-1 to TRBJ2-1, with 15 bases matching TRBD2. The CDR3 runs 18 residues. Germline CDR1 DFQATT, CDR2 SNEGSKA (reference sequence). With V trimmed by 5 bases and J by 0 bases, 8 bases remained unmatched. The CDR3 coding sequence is TGCAGTGCTGATACCGGGACTAGCGGGGGGAACTCCTACAATGAGCAGTTCTTC. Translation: CSADTGTSGGNSYNEQFF.

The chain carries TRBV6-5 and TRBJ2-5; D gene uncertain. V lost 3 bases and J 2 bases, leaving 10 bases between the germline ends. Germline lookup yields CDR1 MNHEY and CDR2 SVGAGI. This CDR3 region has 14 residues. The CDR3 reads CASSYTDGQETQYF. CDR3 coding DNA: TGTGCCAGCAGTTATACGGACGGACAAGAGACCCAGTACTTC.